This TCR beta chain originates from a study of T cells after yellow fever vaccination. TCRdb processed the 5' RACE reads anew with MiXCR; each CDR3 protein has one entry. The table includes about 340,000 distinct CDR3 sequences, almost 4% detected once. The sequence came from a man in his late teens or twenties who received the YFV17D yellow fever vaccine. Here the sequenced sample was PBMCs, taken 5 days after the yellow fever booster vaccination.

The CDR3 DNA is TGTGCCAGCAGCTTGGATCGTGGGGCCAACGTCCTGACTTTC. This translates into CASSLDRGANVLTF. The chain employs TRBV5-4 and TRBJ2-6, with unresolved D. The CDR3 loop spans 14 amino acids. V gave up 0 bases and J gave up 3 bases, with 4 bases separating them. Germline CDR1 reads SGHNT; CDR2 reads YYREEE (reference sequence). The variable domain in full, with the rest retrieved from reference TRBV5-4 and TRBJ2-6, is ETGVTQSPTHLIKTRGQQVTLRCSSQSGHNTVSWYQQALGQGPQFIFQYYREEENGRGNFPPRFSGLQFPNYSSELNVNALELDDSALYLCASSLDRGANVLTFGAGSRLTVL.